These T cell receptor beta chains were read from a single sample in a study of T cell repertoires in cytomegalovirus infection. TCRdb used MiXCR to reprocess the reads, holding one entry per CDR3 protein. The sample has 350,000 to 450,000 distinct CDR3 sequences, about a sixth seen once; the top ten hold approximately 10%. Material: PBMCs. The receptors derive from a human donor in good health (CMV status not recorded). Some clones in this sample may be carry-over from other donors' samples. CDR3s include the opening cysteine and the closing phenylalanine or tryptophan. Fields, in order: clone size, D gene, V gene, J gene, CDR3 protein, CDR3 DNA. D genes are given only for firm matches. Not every row has a clone size; where given, it reads once, few, many or a size class.

abundance: many
d_gene: TRBD2
v_gene: TRBV11-2
j_gene: TRBJ2-3
CDR3aa: CASSFSGSSGRADTQYF
CDR3nt: TGTGCCAGCAGCTTTTCCGGTAGTAGCGGGAGAGCAGATACGCAGTATTTT

abundance: .
d_gene: .
v_gene: TRBV6-1
j_gene: TRBJ1-3
CDR3aa: CASSASSGNTIYF
CDR3nt: TGTGCCAGCAGTGCAAGCTCTGGAAACACCATATATTTT

abundance: many
d_gene: .
v_gene: TRBV7-2
j_gene: TRBJ2-5
CDR3aa: CASSSQLQETQYF
CDR3nt: TGTGCCAGCAGCTCGCAACTACAAGAGACCCAGTACTTC

abundance: many
d_gene: .
v_gene: TRBV12-3/TRBV12-4
j_gene: TRBJ2-7
CDR3aa: CASSPPGRIYEQYF
CDR3nt: TGTGCCAGCAGTCCACCGGGACGGATATACGAGCAGTACTTC

abundance: .
d_gene: TRBD2
v_gene: TRBV12-3/TRBV12-4
j_gene: TRBJ2-3
CDR3aa: CASSIRLAGVGDTQYF
CDR3nt: TGTGCCAGCAGTATCAGACTAGCGGGAGTGGGAGATACGCAGTATTTT

abundance: many
d_gene: TRBD1
v_gene: TRBV7-2
j_gene: TRBJ1-5
CDR3aa: CASSLNRGGSNQPQHF
CDR3nt: TGTGCCAGCAGCTTGAACAGGGGGGGGAGCAATCAGCCCCAGCATTTT

abundance: few
d_gene: .
v_gene: TRBV12-3/TRBV12-4
j_gene: TRBJ2-1
CDR3aa: CASSLVGSNEQFF
CDR3nt: TGTGCCAGCAGTTTAGTGGGAAGCAATGAGCAGTTCTTC

abundance: .
d_gene: .
v_gene: TRBV28
j_gene: TRBJ2-2
CDR3aa: CATQREGVNTGELFF
CDR3nt: TGTGCCACCCAGCGCGAGGGGGTAAACACCGGGGAGCTGTTTTTT

abundance: .
d_gene: .
v_gene: TRBV11-2
j_gene: TRBJ2-7
CDR3aa: CASSWTHGVTYEQYF
CDR3nt: TGTGCCAGCAGCTGGACCCATGGGGTGACCTACGAGCAGTACTTC

abundance: many
d_gene: .
v_gene: TRBV7-2
j_gene: TRBJ2-7
CDR3aa: CASSLEAFSYEQYF
CDR3nt: TGTGCCAGCAGCTTGGAAGCGTTCTCCTACGAGCAGTACTTC

abundance: many
d_gene: .
v_gene: TRBV11-3
j_gene: TRBJ2-5
CDR3aa: CASSTDYEETQYF
CDR3nt: TGTGCCAGCAGCACGGACTACGAAGAGACCCAGTACTTC

abundance: .
d_gene: .
v_gene: TRBV3-1
j_gene: TRBJ2-1
CDR3aa: CASRMSTFDNEQFF
CDR3nt: TGTGCCAGCCGTATGAGTACCTTCGACAATGAGCAGTTCTTC

abundance: .
d_gene: .
v_gene: TRBV2
j_gene: TRBJ1-5
CDR3aa: CASSGTDGYQPQHF
CDR3nt: TGTGCCAGCAGTGGGACGGATGGCTATCAGCCCCAGCATTTT

abundance: few
d_gene: .
v_gene: TRBV7-9
j_gene: TRBJ2-5
CDR3aa: CASSSLSWTQYF
CDR3nt: TGTGCCAGCAGCTCCCTATCTTGGACCCAGTACTTC

abundance: .
d_gene: .
v_gene: TRBV28
j_gene: TRBJ1-2
CDR3aa: CASSWTEYGYTF
CDR3nt: TGTGCCAGCAGTTGGACAGAATATGGCTACACCTTC

abundance: .
d_gene: TRBD1
v_gene: TRBV12-3/TRBV12-4
j_gene: TRBJ1-1
CDR3aa: CASSLDVGQALLYTLNTEAFF
CDR3nt: TGTGCCAGCAGTTTAGACGTGGGACAGGCCCTCCTATATACCTTAAACACTGAAGCTTTCTTT

abundance: few
d_gene: TRBD2
v_gene: TRBV10-3
j_gene: TRBJ2-1
CDR3aa: CAHATGTSGYNEQFF
CDR3nt: TGTGCCCACGCCACGGGGACTAGCGGGTACAATGAGCAGTTCTTC

abundance: few
d_gene: TRBD2
v_gene: TRBV20-1
j_gene: TRBJ2-7
CDR3aa: CSAREASGNYEQYF
CDR3nt: TGCAGTGCCAGAGAGGCTAGCGGCAACTACGAGCAGTACTTC

abundance: few
d_gene: .
v_gene: TRBV5-5
j_gene: TRBJ1-2
CDR3aa: CASSLKAGFGYGYTF
CDR3nt: TGTGCCAGCAGCTTGAAGGCAGGGTTTGGCTATGGCTACACCTTC

abundance: .
d_gene: .
v_gene: TRBV29-1
j_gene: TRBJ2-3
CDR3aa: CSVEVRDTQYF
CDR3nt: TGCAGCGTTGAAGTAAGGGATACGCAGTATTTT

abundance: few
d_gene: TRBD2
v_gene: TRBV6-6
j_gene: TRBJ2-1
CDR3aa: CASKASGSLSYNEQFF
CDR3nt: TGTGCCAGCAAGGCTAGCGGGAGCCTATCCTACAATGAGCAGTTCTTC

abundance: .
d_gene: TRBD1
v_gene: TRBV20-1
j_gene: TRBJ1-1
CDR3aa: CSAKSQGANTEAFF
CDR3nt: TGCAGTGCTAAGTCTCAGGGGGCGAACACTGAAGCTTTCTTT

abundance: .
d_gene: .
v_gene: TRBV6-6
j_gene: TRBJ1-5
CDR3aa: CASSYSRTVILQSNQPQHF
CDR3nt: TGTGCCAGCAGTTACTCGAGGACAGTCATTCTCCAAAGCAATCAGCCCCAGCATTTT

abundance: .
d_gene: TRBD2
v_gene: TRBV6-2/TRBV6-3
j_gene: TRBJ2-5
CDR3aa: CASSFRLAGMVETQYF
CDR3nt: TGTGCCAGCAGTTTCCGACTAGCGGGAATGGTAGAGACCCAGTACTTC

abundance: few
d_gene: TRBD1
v_gene: TRBV7-2
j_gene: TRBJ2-2
CDR3aa: CASSLGVDRDWGFTGELFF
CDR3nt: TGTGCCAGCAGCTTAGGAGTGGACAGGGACTGGGGGTTCACCGGGGAGCTGTTTTTT

abundance: few
d_gene: .
v_gene: TRBV20-1
j_gene: TRBJ1-6
CDR3aa: CSVASYGANNSPLHF
CDR3nt: TGCAGTGTGGCCAGTTACGGGGCCAATAATTCACCCCTCCACTTT

abundance: .
d_gene: .
v_gene: TRBV20-1
j_gene: TRBJ2-7
CDR3aa: CSARDPQGTYEQYF
CDR3nt: TGCAGTGCTAGAGATCCCCAGGGAACCTACGAGCAGTACTTC

abundance: few
d_gene: .
v_gene: TRBV5-4
j_gene: TRBJ1-2
CDR3aa: CASSSPQASGYGYTF
CDR3nt: TGTGCCAGCAGCTCCCCACAGGCTTCGGGTTATGGCTACACCTTC

abundance: many
d_gene: .
v_gene: TRBV2
j_gene: TRBJ1-1
CDR3aa: CASSVQENTEAFF
CDR3nt: TGTGCCAGCAGCGTACAGGAGAACACTGAAGCTTTCTTT